The source of this T cell receptor (beta chain) is a study of T-cell memory formation after mild COVID-19. Employing constant-segment primers, 5'RACE generated TCR alpha and TCR beta cDNA libraries bearing sample barcodes and UMIs. MiXCR, run by TCRdb on the 5' RACE reads, gives a single entry per CDR3 protein. The data hold 250,000 to 300,000 distinct CDR3 sequences, with roughly 15% observed a single time. Study results and caveats: Later expanders leaned CD4+, whereas day 15 to 85 contracting clones were balanced CD4/CD8.

About this clonotype itself: What it recognizes is unknown.

The clonotype was recovered from a man younger than 35 who had mild COVID-19 (a few samples of this study predate the infection). Cell type and time point are not known. Sequencing used PBMCs or a T cell subset sorted from them (not recorded which).

CDR3 protein: CSARVSGGATGELFF. CDR3 nucleotides: TGCAGTGCTAGAGTTAGCGGGGGGGCCACCGGGGAGCTGTTTTTT. The chain has TRBV20-1 and TRBJ2-2; 11 bases align to TRBD2. The CDR3 spans 15 residues. Germline-derived CDR1 and CDR2 are DFQATT and SNEGSKA (reference sequence). With V trimmed by 1 base and J by 4 bases, 2 bases remained unmatched.